A selection of T cell receptor beta chains follows, all from one sample in a study of CD8 T cells in ankylosing spondylitis. A single record per CDR3 protein comes from TCRdb applying MiXCR to the 5' RACE reads. This sample has 69,000 or so distinct CDR3 sequences; approximately 5% occur once, and the top ten carry approximately 2%. The sequencing input was blood, either unsorted or a sorted T cell fraction (not recorded which). These receptors originate from a male donor with ankylosing spondylitis or in good health (not recorded which). Both conserved end residues are part of each CDR3. D genes are given only for firm matches. Clone size is given for some rows only: seen once, a few or many times, or a class if the clone is expanded.

j_call	d_call	clone_size	v_call	cdr3_nt	cdr3_aa
TRBJ2-5	.	many	TRBV7-2	TGTGCCAGCAGCTTTTTCGAGGGGAGGGAGACCCAGTACTTC	CASSFFEGRETQYF
TRBJ1-5	.	many	TRBV25-1	TGTGCCAGCAGTGCTATGAGCAATCAGCCCCAGCATTTT	CASSAMSNQPQHF
TRBJ2-5	.	many	TRBV20-1	TGCAGTGCTAGAGATCCCCAAGAAGAGACCCAGTACTTC	CSARDPQEETQYF
TRBJ1-5	.	many	TRBV5-1	TGCGCCAGCAGCTTGGAAGGGGGCAATCAGCCCCAGCATTTT	CASSLEGGNQPQHF
TRBJ1-6	TRBD1	many	TRBV4-1	TGCGCCAGCAGCCAAGGAGGGGGCGCACATAATTCACCCCTCCACTTT	CASSQGGGAHNSPLHF
TRBJ2-2	.	many	TRBV4-2	TGTGCCAGCAGCCAGCCTGCCACCGGGGAGCTGTTTTTT	CASSQPATGELFF
TRBJ2-2	.	.	TRBV7-9	TGTGCCAGCAGCTTACAAGCAGGGGACACCGGGGAGCTGTTTTTT	CASSLQAGDTGELFF
TRBJ2-6	.	many	TRBV29-1	TGCAGCGCCCAGGGCTCTGGGGCCAACGTCCTGACTTTC	CSAQGSGANVLTF
TRBJ2-1	TRBD1	many	TRBV19	TGTGCCAGTAGGGGACAGGGTTACAATGAGCAGTTCTTC	CASRGQGYNEQFF
TRBJ1-1	.	many	TRBV30	TGTGCCTGGAGTGTAGCGGAAAACACTGAAGCTTTCTTT	CAWSVAENTEAFF
TRBJ2-7	TRBD2	many	TRBV20-1	TGCAGTGCTAGGGGGAGCGGGGGCTACGAGCAGTACTTC	CSARGSGGYEQYF
TRBJ2-7	.	.	TRBV28	TGTGCCAGCAGTTTCGACGGTTACTACGAGCAGTACTTC	CASSFDGYYEQYF
TRBJ2-1	.	many	TRBV7-3	TGTGCCAGCAGCTTACTAGGGGGGGAAGGTGAGCAGTTCTTC	CASSLLGGEGEQFF
TRBJ2-7	.	many	TRBV2	TGTGCCTTCGAAGGGAACTCCTACGAGCAGTACTTC	CAFEGNSYEQYF
TRBJ1-1	TRBD1	many	TRBV10-3	TGTGCCATCAGGGGAGACAGGGGAGGAACTGAAGCTTTCTTT	CAIRGDRGGTEAFF
TRBJ2-5	.	many	TRBV28	TGTGCCAGCAGTTTAGATTTTACCAAGACCCAGTACTTC	CASSLDFTKTQYF
TRBJ2-1	.	medium-sized	TRBV24-1	TGTGCCACCAGTATACAGGGTTCTGATGAGCAGTTCTTC	CATSIQGSDEQFF